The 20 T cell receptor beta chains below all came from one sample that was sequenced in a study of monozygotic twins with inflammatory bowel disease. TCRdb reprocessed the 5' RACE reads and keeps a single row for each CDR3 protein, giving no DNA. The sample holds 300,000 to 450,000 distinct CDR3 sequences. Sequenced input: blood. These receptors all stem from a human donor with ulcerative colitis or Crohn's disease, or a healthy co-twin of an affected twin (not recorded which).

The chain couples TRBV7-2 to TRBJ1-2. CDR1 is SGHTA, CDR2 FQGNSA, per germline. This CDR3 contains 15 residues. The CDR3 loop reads CASSLDGAGLVGYTF. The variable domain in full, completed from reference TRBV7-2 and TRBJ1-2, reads GAGVSQSPSNKVTEKGKDVELRCDPISGHTALYWYRQSLGQGLEFLIYFQGNSAPDKSGLPSDRFSAERTGGSVSTLTIQRTQQEDSAVYLCASSLDGAGLVGYTFGSGTRLTVV.

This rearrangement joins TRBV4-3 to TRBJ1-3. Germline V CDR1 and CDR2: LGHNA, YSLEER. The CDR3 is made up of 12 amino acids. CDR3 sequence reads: CASSQDRNTIYF.

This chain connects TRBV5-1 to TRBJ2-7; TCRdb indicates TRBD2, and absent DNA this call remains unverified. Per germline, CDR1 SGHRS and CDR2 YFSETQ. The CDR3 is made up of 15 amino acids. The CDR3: CASSHPTSGSYEQYF.

CDR3: CASSPYGQGGYNEQFF. The rearrangement links TRBV18 to TRBJ2-1; TCRdb calls TRBD1, which cannot be checked without DNA. CDR3 size: 16 residues. Germline V gene data show CDR1 as KGHSH and CDR2 as LQKENI.

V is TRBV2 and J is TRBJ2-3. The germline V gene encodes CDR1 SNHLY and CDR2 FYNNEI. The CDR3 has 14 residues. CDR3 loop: CASSALAARDTQYF.

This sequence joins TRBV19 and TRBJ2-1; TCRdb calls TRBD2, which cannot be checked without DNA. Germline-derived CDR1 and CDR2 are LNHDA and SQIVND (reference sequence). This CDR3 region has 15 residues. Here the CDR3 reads CASSMGSGGSGEQFF. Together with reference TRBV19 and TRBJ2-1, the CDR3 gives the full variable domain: DGGITQSPKYLFRKEGQNVTLSCEQNLNHDAMYWYRQDPGQGLRLIYYSQIVNDFQKGDIAEGYSVSREKKESFPLTVTSAQKNPTAFYLCASSMGSGGSGEQFFGPGTRLTVL.

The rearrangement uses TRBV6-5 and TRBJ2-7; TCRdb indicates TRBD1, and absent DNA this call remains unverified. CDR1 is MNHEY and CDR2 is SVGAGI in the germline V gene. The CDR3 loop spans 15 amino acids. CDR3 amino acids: CASSSHSVTGYEQYF.

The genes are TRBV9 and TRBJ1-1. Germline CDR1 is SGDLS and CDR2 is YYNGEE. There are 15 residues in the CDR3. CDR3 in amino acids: CASSLRAGINTEAFF.

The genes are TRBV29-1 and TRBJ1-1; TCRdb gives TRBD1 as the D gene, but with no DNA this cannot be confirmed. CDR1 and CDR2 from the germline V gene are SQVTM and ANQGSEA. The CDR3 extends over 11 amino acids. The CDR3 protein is CSVEGQGSAFF.

This CDR3 reads CASSSGTSRTYEQYF. The J gene is TRBJ2-7, the V gene TRBV7-2; TCRdb gives TRBD2 as the D gene, but with no DNA this cannot be confirmed. CDR1 and CDR2 from the germline V gene are SGHTA and FQGNSA. The CDR3 is made up of 15 amino acids.

The CDR3 sequence is CASSYRQGRTYEQYF. The rearrangement uses TRBV5-1 and TRBJ2-7; TCRdb outputs TRBD1, but without DNA this stays unchecked. The CDR3 loop spans 15 amino acids. In germline, CDR1 is SGHRS, CDR2 YFSETQ.

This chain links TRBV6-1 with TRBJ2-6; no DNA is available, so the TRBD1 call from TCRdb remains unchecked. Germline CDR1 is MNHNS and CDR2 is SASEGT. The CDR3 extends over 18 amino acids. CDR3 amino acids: CASGQTGVLDSGANVLTF.

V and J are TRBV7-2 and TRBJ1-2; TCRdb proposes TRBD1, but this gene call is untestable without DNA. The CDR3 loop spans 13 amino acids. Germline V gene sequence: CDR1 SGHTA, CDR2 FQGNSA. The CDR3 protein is CASSSRVSYGYTF.

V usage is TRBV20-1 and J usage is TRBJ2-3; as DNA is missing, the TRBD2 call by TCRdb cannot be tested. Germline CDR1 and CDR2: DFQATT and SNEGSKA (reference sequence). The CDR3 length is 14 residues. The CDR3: CSAMTSGGAGTQYF.

The CDR3 here is CASSPPGQNTEAFF. This sequence joins TRBV7-2 and TRBJ1-1; there is no DNA to check the TCRdb D call of TRBD1. Germline V CDR1 and CDR2: SGHTA, FQGNSA. The CDR3 covers 14 residues.

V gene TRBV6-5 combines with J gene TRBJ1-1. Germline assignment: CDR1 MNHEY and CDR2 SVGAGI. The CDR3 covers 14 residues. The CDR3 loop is CASSYSEPNTEAFF.

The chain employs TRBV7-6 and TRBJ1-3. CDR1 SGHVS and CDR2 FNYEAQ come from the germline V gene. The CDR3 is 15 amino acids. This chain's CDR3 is CASSLSGSVGNTIYF.

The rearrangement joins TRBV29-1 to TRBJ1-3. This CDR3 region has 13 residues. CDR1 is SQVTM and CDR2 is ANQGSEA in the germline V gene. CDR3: CSASWTSGNTIYF.

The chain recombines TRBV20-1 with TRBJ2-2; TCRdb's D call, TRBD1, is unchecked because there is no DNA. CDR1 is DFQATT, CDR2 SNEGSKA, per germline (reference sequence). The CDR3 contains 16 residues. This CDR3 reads CSARTGGLSNTGELFF.

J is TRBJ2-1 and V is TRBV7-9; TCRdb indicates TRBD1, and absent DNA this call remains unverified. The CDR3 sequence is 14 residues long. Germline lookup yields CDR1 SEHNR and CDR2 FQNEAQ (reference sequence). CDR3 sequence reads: CASSLDLWGHEQFF.